These 2 T cell receptor beta chains share one sample of origin, sequenced in a study of blood T cell repertoires in COVID-19. The data were produced by immunoSEQ multiplex PCR, yet TCRdb's version contains in-frame clones alone and is incomplete. The sample lists 250,000 or so clones, approximately 90% seen once, with roughly 4.3% in the top ten. The sample comprised PBMCs or T cells enriched from blood (not recorded which). The receptors originated from a woman aged 25 to 39 with acute COVID-19.

The chain uses TRBV5-1 and TRBJ2-1, with 7 bases identical to TRBD2. The J segment lost 3 bases and the V segment lost 3 bases, leaving 9 bases of the junction unmatched. Germline CDR1 and CDR2: SGHRS and YFSETQ. The CDR3 consists of 16 residues. CDR3 nucleotides: TGCGCCAGCAGCTCTCGCTGGGGGAGGGACTACAATGAGCAGTTCTTC. This codes for CASSSRWGRDYNEQFF.

The chain joins TRBV4-1 to TRBJ2-1; 14 bases line up with TRBD2. The CDR3 spans 19 residues. V trimming: 2 bases; J trimming: 5 bases; junction bases outside the gene matches: 11. Germline assignment: CDR1 MGHRA and CDR2 YSYEKL. CDR3 DNA: TGCGCCAGCAGCCAAACGAATGCCGGGACTAGCGGGAGTAACAATGAGCAGTTCTTC. Amino acids: CASSQTNAGTSGSNNEQFF.